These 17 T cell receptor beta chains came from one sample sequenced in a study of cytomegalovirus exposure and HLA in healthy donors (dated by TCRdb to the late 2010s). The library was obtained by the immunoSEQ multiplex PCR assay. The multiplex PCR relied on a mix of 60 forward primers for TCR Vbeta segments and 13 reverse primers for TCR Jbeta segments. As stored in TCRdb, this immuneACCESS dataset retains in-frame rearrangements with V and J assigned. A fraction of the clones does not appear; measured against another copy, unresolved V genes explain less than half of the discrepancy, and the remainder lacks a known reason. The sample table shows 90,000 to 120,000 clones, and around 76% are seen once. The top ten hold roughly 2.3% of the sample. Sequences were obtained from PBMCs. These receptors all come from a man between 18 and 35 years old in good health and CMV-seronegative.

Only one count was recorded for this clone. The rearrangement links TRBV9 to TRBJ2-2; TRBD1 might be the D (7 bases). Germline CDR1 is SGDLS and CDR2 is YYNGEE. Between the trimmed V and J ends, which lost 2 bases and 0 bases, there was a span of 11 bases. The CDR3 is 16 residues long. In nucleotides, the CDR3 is TGTGCCAGCAGCGTCGGGGGACAGTCGAACACCGGGGAGCTGTTTTTT. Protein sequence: CASSVGGQSNTGELFF.

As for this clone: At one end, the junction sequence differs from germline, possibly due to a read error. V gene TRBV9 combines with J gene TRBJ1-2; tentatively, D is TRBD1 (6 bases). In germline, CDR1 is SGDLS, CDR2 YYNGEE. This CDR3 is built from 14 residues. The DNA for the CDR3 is TGTGCCAGCAGCTCCCACAGGGCCAACTGTGGCTACACCTTC. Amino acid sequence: CASSSHRANCGYTF. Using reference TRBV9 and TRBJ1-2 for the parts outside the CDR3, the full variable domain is DSGVTQTPKHLITATGQRVTLRCSPRSGDLSVYWYQQSLDQGLQFLIQYYNGEERAKGNILERFSAQQFPDLHSELNLSSLELGDSALYFCASSSHRANCGYTFGSGTRLTVV.

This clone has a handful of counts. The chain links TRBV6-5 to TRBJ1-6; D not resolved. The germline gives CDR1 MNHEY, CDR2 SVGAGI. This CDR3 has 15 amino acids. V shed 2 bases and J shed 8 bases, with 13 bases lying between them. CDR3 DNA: TGTGCCAGCAGTTACGGCGGAGAGGGCTATTCACCCCTCCACTTT. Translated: CASSYGGEGYSPLHF.

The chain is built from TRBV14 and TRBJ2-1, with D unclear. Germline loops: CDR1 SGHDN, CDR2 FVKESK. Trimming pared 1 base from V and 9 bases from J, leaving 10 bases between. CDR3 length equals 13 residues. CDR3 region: CASSQVIWSEQFF. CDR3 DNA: TGTGCCAGCAGCCAAGTTATCTGGAGTGAGCAGTTCTTC. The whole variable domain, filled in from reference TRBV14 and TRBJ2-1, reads EAGVTQFPSHSVIEKGQTVTLRCDPISGHDNLYWYRRVMGKEIKFLLHFVKESKQDESGMPNNRFLAERTGGTYSTLKVQPAELEDSGVYFCASSQVIWSEQFFGPGTRLTVL.

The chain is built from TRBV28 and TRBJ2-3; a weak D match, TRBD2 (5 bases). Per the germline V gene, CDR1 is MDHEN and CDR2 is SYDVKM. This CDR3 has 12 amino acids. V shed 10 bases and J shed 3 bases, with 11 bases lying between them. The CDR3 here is CATMSGTDTQYF. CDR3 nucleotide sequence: TGTGCCACTATGTCGGGAACAGATACGCAGTATTTT.

The CDR3 reads CASSWGQGSTYEQYF. The CDR3 DNA is TGCGCCAGCAGCTGGGGACAGGGGAGCACCTACGAGCAGTACTTC. The chain has TRBV5-1 and TRBJ2-7, with 10 bases lining up with TRBD1. The trim removed 3 bases at V and 2 bases at J, leaving 5 bases unmatched. Germline CDR1 SGHRS, CDR2 YFSETQ. There are 15 residues in the CDR3. The full variable domain, in which reference TRBV5-1 and TRBJ2-7 provide the parts outside the CDR3, is KAGVTQTPRYLIKTRGQQVTLSCSPISGHRSVSWYQQTPGQGLQFLFEYFSETQRNKGNFPGRFSGRQFSNSRSEMNVSTLELGDSALYLCASSWGQGSTYEQYFGPGTRLTVT.

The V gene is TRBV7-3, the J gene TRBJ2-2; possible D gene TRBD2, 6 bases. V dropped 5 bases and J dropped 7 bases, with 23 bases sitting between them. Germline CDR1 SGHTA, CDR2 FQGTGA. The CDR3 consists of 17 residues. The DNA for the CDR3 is TGTGCCAGCAGCCCACGGGCGGGACGGGTTTCTGGCGGGGAGCTGTTTTTT. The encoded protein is CASSPRAGRVSGGELFF.

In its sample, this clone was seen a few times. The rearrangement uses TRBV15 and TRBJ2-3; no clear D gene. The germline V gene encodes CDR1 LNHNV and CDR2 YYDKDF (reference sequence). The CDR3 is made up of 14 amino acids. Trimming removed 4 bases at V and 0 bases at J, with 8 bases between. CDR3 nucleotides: TGTGCCACCAGCAATCCCCCTAGCACAGATACGCAGTATTTT. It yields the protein CATSNPPSTDTQYF.

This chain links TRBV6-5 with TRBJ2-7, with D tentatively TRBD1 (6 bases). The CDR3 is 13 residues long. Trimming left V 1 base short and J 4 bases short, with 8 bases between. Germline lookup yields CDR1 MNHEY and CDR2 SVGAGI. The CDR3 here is CASSYYREYEQYF. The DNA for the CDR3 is TGTGCCAGCAGTTACTACAGGGAGTACGAGCAGTACTTC.

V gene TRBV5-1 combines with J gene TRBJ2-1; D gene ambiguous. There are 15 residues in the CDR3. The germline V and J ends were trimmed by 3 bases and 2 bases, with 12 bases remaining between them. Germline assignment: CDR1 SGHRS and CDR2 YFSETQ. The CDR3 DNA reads TGCGCCAGCAGCTCCCAGTCTGGTACCTACAATGAGCAGTTCTTC. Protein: CASSSQSGTYNEQFF.

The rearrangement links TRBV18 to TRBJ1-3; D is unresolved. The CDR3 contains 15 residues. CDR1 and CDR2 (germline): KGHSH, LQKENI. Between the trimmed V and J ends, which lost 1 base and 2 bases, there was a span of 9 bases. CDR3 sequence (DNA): TGTGCCAGCTCACCACTATTGGCAGCTGGAAACACCATATATTTT. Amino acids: CASSPLLAAGNTIYF.

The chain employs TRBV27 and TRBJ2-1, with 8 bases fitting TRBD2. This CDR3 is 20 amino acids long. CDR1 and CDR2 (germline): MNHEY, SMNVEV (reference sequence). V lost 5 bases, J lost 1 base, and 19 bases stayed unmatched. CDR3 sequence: CASSPYSGVFAGGSYNEQFF. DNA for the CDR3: TGTGCCAGCAGTCCCTACTCAGGGGTATTTGCGGGGGGATCCTACAATGAGCAGTTCTTC.

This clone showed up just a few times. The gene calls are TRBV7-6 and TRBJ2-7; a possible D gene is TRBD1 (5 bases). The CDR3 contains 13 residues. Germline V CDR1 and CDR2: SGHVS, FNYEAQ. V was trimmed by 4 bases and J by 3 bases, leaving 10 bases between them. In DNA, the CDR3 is TGTGCCAGCAGCTCCCAGGGTTTCTACGAGCAGTACTTC. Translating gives CASSSQGFYEQYF.

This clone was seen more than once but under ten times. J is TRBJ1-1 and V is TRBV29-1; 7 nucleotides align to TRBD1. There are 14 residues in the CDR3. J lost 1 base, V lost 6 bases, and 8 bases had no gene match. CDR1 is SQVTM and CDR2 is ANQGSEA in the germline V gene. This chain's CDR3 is CSVRGPGRNTEAFF. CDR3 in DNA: TGCAGCGTGAGGGGGCCTGGGAGGAACACTGAAGCTTTCTTT.

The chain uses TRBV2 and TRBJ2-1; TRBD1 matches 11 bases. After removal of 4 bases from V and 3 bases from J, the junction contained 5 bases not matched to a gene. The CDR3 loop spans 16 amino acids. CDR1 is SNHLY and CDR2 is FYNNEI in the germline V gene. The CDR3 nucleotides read TGTGCCAGCAGTGGGACAGGGGGCGCGGTCTACAATGAGCAGTTCTTC. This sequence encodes CASSGTGGAVYNEQFF.

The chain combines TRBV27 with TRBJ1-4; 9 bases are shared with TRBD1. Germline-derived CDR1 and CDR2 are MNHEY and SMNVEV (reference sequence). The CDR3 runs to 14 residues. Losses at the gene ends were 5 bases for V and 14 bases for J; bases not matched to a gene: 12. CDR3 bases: TGTGCCAGCAGTCCAAGACAGGGGGGTCATCAGCTGTTTTTT. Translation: CASSPRQGGHQLFF.

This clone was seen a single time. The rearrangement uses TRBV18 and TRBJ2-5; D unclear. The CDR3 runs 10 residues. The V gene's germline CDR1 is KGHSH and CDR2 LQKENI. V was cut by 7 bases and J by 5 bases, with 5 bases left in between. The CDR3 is CASFGETQYF. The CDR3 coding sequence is TGTGCCAGCTTCGGGGAGACCCAGTACTTC.